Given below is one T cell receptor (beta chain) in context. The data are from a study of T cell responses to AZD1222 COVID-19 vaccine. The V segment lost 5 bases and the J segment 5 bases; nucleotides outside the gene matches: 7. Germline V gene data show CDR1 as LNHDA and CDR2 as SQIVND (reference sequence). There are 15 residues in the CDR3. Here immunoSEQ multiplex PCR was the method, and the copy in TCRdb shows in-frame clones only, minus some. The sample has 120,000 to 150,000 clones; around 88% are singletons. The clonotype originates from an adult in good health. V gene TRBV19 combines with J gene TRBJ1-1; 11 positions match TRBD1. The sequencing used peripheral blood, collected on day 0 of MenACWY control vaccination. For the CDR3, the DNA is TGTGCCAGTAGTCGCCGGGACAGGGGGGCAACTGAAGCTTTCTTT. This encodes CASSRRDRGATEAFF.